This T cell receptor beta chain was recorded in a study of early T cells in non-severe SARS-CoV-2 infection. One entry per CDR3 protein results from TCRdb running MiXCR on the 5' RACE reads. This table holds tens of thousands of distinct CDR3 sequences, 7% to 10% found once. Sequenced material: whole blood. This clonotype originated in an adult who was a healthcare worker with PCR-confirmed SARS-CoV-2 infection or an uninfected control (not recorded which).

CDR3 sequence: CASSLGARMAYEQYF. The CDR3 nucleotides read TGTGCCAGCAGCTTGGGGGCCAGGATGGCCTACGAGCAGTACTTC. The chain couples TRBV5-5 to TRBJ2-7; no clear D gene. V lost 0 bases and J 2 bases, leaving 12 bases between the germline ends. The V gene's germline CDR1 is SGHKS and CDR2 YYEKEE (reference sequence). This CDR3 region has 15 residues.